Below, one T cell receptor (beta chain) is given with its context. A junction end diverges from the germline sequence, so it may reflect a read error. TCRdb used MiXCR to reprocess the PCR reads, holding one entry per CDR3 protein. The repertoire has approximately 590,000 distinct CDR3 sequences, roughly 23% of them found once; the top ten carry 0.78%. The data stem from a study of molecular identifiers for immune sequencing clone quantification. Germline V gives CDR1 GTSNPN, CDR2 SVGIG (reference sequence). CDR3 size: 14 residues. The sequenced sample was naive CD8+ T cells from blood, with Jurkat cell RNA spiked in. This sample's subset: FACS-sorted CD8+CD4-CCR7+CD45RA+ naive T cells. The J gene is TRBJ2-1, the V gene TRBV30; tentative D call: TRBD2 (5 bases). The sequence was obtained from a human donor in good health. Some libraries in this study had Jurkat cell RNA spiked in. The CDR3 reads CTWSESGDYNEQFF. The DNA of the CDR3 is TGTACCTGGAGTGAGAGCGGAGACTACAATGAGCAGTTCTTC.